This entry concerns a single TCR beta chain. Its target is unknown. Sample-barcoded 5' priming and a J-beta primer mix drove a second PCR of 7 to 11 cycles. Via MiXCR, TCRdb re-called the 5' RACE reads, giving one row per CDR3 protein. The sample records 1.8 million or so distinct CDR3 sequences, about 39% being singletons. This specimen comes from a study of blood T cells in healthy people across ages. V lost 5 bases and J lost 4, with 9 bases in between. Germline CDR1 reads MNHEY; CDR2 reads SVGAGI. The CDR3 consists of 13 residues. Study-wide results and caveats: Among T cells, TCR beta diversity per million cells dropped roughly linearly as age rose. The study found TCR beta diversity correlated strongly with naive T cell percentage.

Sequenced: blood. The genes are TRBV6-5 and TRBJ2-1; no reliable D call. This sequence originates from a human donor in good health. DNA for the CDR3: TGTGCCAGCAGTACTACTAAATACAATGAGCAGTTCTTC. Protein product: CASSTTKYNEQFF.